The subject of this entry is one T cell receptor beta chain. What it binds is unknown. This PCR relied on a set of 60 Vbeta primers and 13 Jbeta primers. Clones were sequenced by immunoSEQ multiplex PCR, and TCRdb holds only the in-frame ones, with some missing. Of fewer than 250,000 clones listed, 70% to 80% are singletons. The source of the sample is a study of cytomegalovirus exposure and HLA in healthy donors. Overall study context: Earlier findings included some 100 million unique TCR beta sequences obtained from 150 million to 200 million T cells. Study findings and constraints: Despite most TCR sequences being rare, some public TCRs occurred in many donors. Later analysis indicated greater clonal expansion among HLA-associated TCR beta chains than among equally common other chains. Sequencing likely caused a cluster of highly shared sequence variants.

The clonotype comes from a woman aged 45-59 years in good health and CMV-seronegative. The sample consisted of PBMCs.

The CDR3 here is CATSRGTGGDSNQPQHF. CDR3 DNA: TGTGCCACCAGCAGAGGGACAGGGGGGGATAGCAATCAGCCCCAGCATTTT. The chain carries TRBV15 and TRBJ1-5; 10 bases match TRBD1. The trim removed 1 base at V and 0 bases at J, leaving 3 bases unmatched. Germline CDR1 reads LNHNV; CDR2 reads YYDKDF (reference sequence). The CDR3 runs 17 residues.